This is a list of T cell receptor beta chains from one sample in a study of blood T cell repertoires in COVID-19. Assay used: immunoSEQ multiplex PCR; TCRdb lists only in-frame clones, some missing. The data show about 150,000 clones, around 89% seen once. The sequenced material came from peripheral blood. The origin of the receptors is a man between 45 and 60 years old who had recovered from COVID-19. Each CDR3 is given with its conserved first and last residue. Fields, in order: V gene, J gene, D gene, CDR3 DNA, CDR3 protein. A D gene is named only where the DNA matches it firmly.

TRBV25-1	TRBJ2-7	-	TGTGCCAGCAGTGAATTGAAACGGGGCTCCTACGAGCAGTACTTC	CASSELKRGSYEQYF
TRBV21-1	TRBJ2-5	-	TGTGCCAGCAGCACCAGACACAAAATCCAAGAGACCCAGTACTTC	CASSTRHKIQETQYF
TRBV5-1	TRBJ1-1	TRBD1	TGCGCCAGCAGCTCGCAACAGGGGTTGAACACTGAAGCTTTCTTT	CASSSQQGLNTEAFF
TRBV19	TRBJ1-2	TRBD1	TGTGCCAGTACCCCGGACAGGGGCTATGGCTACACCTTC	CASTPDRGYGYTF
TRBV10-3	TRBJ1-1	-	TGTGCCATCAGTGAGTCAGGGGGTCAGACTGAAGCTTTCTTT	CAISESGGQTEAFF
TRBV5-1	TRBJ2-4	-	TGCGCCAGCAGCCTGGGCCGAACTTTAGCCAAAAACATTCAGTACTTC	CASSLGRTLAKNIQYF
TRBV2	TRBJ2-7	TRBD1	TGTGCCAGCAGTTTCGACAGGGGGGAAGGCGAGCAGTACTTC	CASSFDRGEGEQYF
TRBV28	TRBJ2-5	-	TGTGCCAGCAGTCCCCCCTCGGAGACCCAGTACTTC	CASSPPSETQYF
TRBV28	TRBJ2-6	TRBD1	TGTGCCAGCAGTTTAATGGGACAGGGGTTCCAGTCTGGGGCCAACGTCCTGACTTTC	CASSLMGQGFQSGANVLTF
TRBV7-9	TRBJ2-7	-	TGTGCCAGCAGCTGGGACACGGCCTACGAGCAGTACTTC	CASSWDTAYEQYF
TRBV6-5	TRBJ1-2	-	TGTGCCAGCAGTTACATACAGGGTCACTATGGCTACACCTTC	CASSYIQGHYGYTF
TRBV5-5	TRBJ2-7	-	TGTGCCAGCAGCTTGTCCATCGACACAGCCTACGAGCAGTACTTC	CASSLSIDTAYEQYF
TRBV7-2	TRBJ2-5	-	TGTGCCAGCACCCCGGACAGCCAAGAGACCCAGTACTTC	CASTPDSQETQYF
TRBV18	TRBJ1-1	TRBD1	TGTGCCAGCTCACCTTCGACAGGGGGCAGGACTGAAGCTTTCTTT	CASSPSTGGRTEAFF
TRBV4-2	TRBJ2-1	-	TGTGCCAGCAGCCAAGAAACTCCTCCCTCCTACAATGAGCAGTTCTTC	CASSQETPPSYNEQFF
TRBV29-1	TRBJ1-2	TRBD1	TGCAGCGTGCCCGGACAGGTCCGGGGTGGCTACACCTTC	CSVPGQVRGGYTF
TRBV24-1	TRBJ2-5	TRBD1	TGTGCCACCAGTGAGACAGGGGTAAACCAAGAGACCCAGTACTTC	CATSETGVNQETQYF